The 9 T cell receptor beta chains below all came from one sample that was sequenced in a study of regulatory dendritic cells for organ transplantation. The method was immunoSEQ multiplex PCR; TCRdb's version includes in-frame clones alone and lacks a portion of them. The table shows about 20,000 clones, with more than 60% occurring only once. Which antigens these TCRs recognize remains unknown. Allogeneic regulatory or mature dendritic cells were co-cultured for four to six days with CFSE-labeled sorted T cells at 1:10. The sequencing sample was made of memory CD4+ T cells from blood cultured with regulatory dendritic cells. Noted subset: CD45RO+ memory T cells. These receptors were collected from a human donor in good health.

The rearrangement links TRBV5-1 to TRBJ2-3; tentative D call: TRBD2 (7 bases). The V gene lost 0 bases and the J gene lost 5 bases, with 16 bases spanning the gap. This CDR3 has 16 residues. The germline CDR1 and CDR2 sequences are SGHRS and YFSETQ. CDR3 bases: TGCGCCAGCAGCTTGGAACCTACGGGGGGCCAAGATACGCAGTATTTT. This encodes CASSLEPTGGQDTQYF.

This clone has a handful of counts. The genes are TRBV7-6 and TRBJ2-7; D may be TRBD1 or TRBD2 (5 bases each). The germline CDR1 and CDR2 sequences are SGHVS and FNYEAQ. The CDR3 has 13 amino acids. Trimming stripped 5 bases from V and 4 bases from J, with 12 bases between. Here the CDR3 DNA reads TGTGCCAGCAGCCAACGGGACGGTTACGAGCAGTACTTC. Encoded protein: CASSQRDGYEQYF.

The CDR3 is CASSNQDTQYF. CDR3 sequence (DNA): TGTGCCAGCTCAAATCAAGATACGCAGTATTTT. The rearrangement links TRBV18 to TRBJ2-3; D gene uncertain. CDR3 length: 11 amino acids. The V and J ends lost 5 bases and 5 bases respectively, with 5 bases between them. Germline V lookup: CDR1 KGHSH, CDR2 LQKENI.

V gene TRBV7-3 combines with J gene TRBJ2-7, with 11 bases fitting TRBD2. Trimming cost V 6 bases and J 0 bases; bases outside gene matches: 4. The CDR3 covers 15 residues. Per germline, CDR1 SGHTA and CDR2 FQGTGA. The CDR3 DNA is TGTGCCAGCAGTCCTAGCGGGGGGCCCTCCTACGAGCAGTACTTC. Protein: CASSPSGGPSYEQYF.

This chain connects TRBV7-8 to TRBJ1-6; no firm D call. The germline V and J ends were trimmed by 1 base and 10 bases, with 11 bases remaining between them. The CDR3 totals 14 residues. In germline, CDR1 is SGHVS, CDR2 FQNEAQ. CDR3 in DNA: TGTGCCAGCAGCTTAGGACGGAACGGCTCACCCCTCCACTTT. Translating gives CASSLGRNGSPLHF.

This chain joins TRBV9 and TRBJ1-6; the D gene is possibly TRBD1 (5 bases). With 0 bases removed from V and 5 bases from J, the gap between germline ends came to 6 bases. Per the germline V gene, CDR1 is SGDLS and CDR2 is YYNGEE. This CDR3 comprises 14 residues. CDR3 coding DNA: TGTGCCAGCAGCGTAGCACAGGATAATTCACCCCTCCACTTT. It translates to CASSVAQDNSPLHF.

The J gene is TRBJ1-2, the V gene TRBV7-9, with 9 bases identical to TRBD1. The CDR3 loop spans 15 amino acids. CDR1 and CDR2 (germline): SEHNR, FQNEAQ (reference sequence). J lost 5 bases, V lost 8 bases, and 12 bases had no gene match. The CDR3, as DNA: TGTGCCAGCTCGGCCGGGACAGGGTATAGGTATGGCTACACCTTC. It encodes CASSAGTGYRYGYTF.

This clone was observed a handful of times. This sequence joins TRBV6-4 and TRBJ2-1; 7 nucleotides agree with TRBD2. CDR1 MRHNA and CDR2 SNTAGT come from the germline V gene. This CDR3 comprises 14 residues. Losses at the gene ends were 2 bases for V and 6 bases for J; bases not matched to a gene: 4. The CDR3 sequence is CASSDGGESNEQFF. The CDR3 nucleotides read TGTGCCAGCAGTGACGGGGGGGAGTCCAATGAGCAGTTCTTC.

The chain employs TRBV7-6 and TRBJ2-3; 10 positions match TRBD2. V shed 3 bases, J shed 1 base, and the junction held 7 bases outside the gene matches. The germline CDR1 and CDR2 sequences are SGHVS and FNYEAQ. The CDR3 consists of 17 residues. DNA for the CDR3: TGTGCCAGCAGCTTGTCCGCTAGCGGGGGTGGCACAGATACGCAGTATTTT. Protein: CASSLSASGGGTDTQYF.